Listed below are T cell receptor beta chains from one sample, sequenced in a study of blood T cell repertoires in COVID-19. The table came from immunoSEQ multiplex PCR; TCRdb's copy has only in-frame clones and leaves some out. Of about 60,000 clones listed, 82% are singletons. Sequenced: peripheral blood. The receptors stem from a man between 60 and 70 years old with acute or convalescent COVID-19. Both conserved end residues are part of each CDR3. A D gene is named only where the DNA matches it firmly. The size of a clone is reported for some rows only, either as once, few or many, or as a class for expanded clones.

D gene: NA
clone size: NA
V gene: TRBV7-9
J gene: TRBJ1-1
CDR3 DNA: TGTGCCAGCAGCTTGAGGACGGAGGGCACTGAAGCTTTCTTT
CDR3 protein: CASSLRTEGTEAFF

D gene: TRBD1
clone size: NA
V gene: TRBV6-5
J gene: TRBJ1-6
CDR3 DNA: TGTGCCAGCAGGTACAGGGGTCCTTCACCCCTCCACTTT
CDR3 protein: CASRYRGPSPLHF

D gene: NA
clone size: few
V gene: TRBV9
J gene: TRBJ1-1
CDR3 DNA: TGTGCCAGCAGCGGGGGACAAACGTGGACTGAAGCTTTCTTT
CDR3 protein: CASSGGQTWTEAFF

D gene: NA
clone size: NA
V gene: TRBV28
J gene: TRBJ2-7
CDR3 DNA: TGTGCCAGCAGTCGCTCCTACGAGCAGTACTTC
CDR3 protein: CASSRSYEQYF

D gene: NA
clone size: NA
V gene: TRBV5-1
J gene: TRBJ2-5
CDR3 DNA: TGCGCCAGCAGCTTGGGGCAGGGCGGAGGGGAGACCCAGTACTTC
CDR3 protein: CASSLGQGGGETQYF

D gene: NA
clone size: NA
V gene: TRBV30
J gene: TRBJ1-2
CDR3 DNA: TGTGCCTGGACCGAGGCCCCCGGGGGACACTATGGCTACACCTTC
CDR3 protein: CAWTEAPGGHYGYTF

D gene: NA
clone size: NA
V gene: TRBV9
J gene: TRBJ1-1
CDR3 DNA: TGTGCCAGCAGCGTAAACCCCGCGGGGAACCCTTTCTTT
CDR3 protein: CASSVNPAGNPFF

D gene: TRBD1
clone size: few
V gene: TRBV9
J gene: TRBJ1-6
CDR3 DNA: TGTGCCAGCAGCCCACTCCAGGGGGCAGCTAATTCACCCCTCCACTTT
CDR3 protein: CASSPLQGAANSPLHF

D gene: TRBD1
clone size: NA
V gene: TRBV30
J gene: TRBJ1-4
CDR3 DNA: TGTGCCTGGAGTGTAGGGGGCCGTGAAAAACTGTTTTTT
CDR3 protein: CAWSVGGREKLFF

D gene: NA
clone size: NA
V gene: TRBV9
J gene: TRBJ1-1
CDR3 DNA: TGTGCCAGCAGTGAATCGGGGGGGCGTAGTCGGTTGGACACTGAAGCTTTCTTT
CDR3 protein: CASSESGGRSRLDTEAFF

D gene: NA
clone size: NA
V gene: TRBV5-4
J gene: TRBJ2-2
CDR3 DNA: TGTGCCAGCAGCTTGGCCGAGGGCCTCGGGGGTGGGGAGCTGTTTTTT
CDR3 protein: CASSLAEGLGGGELFF

D gene: TRBD1
clone size: few
V gene: TRBV23-1
J gene: TRBJ1-1
CDR3 DNA: TGCGCCAGCAGTCGCCTTGACAGGGCGGCTTTCTTT
CDR3 protein: CASSRLDRAAFF

D gene: TRBD1
clone size: NA
V gene: TRBV6-5
J gene: TRBJ2-5
CDR3 DNA: TGTGCCAGCAGTTACGGGACAGGGGGTGGCCAAGAGACCCAGTACTTC
CDR3 protein: CASSYGTGGGQETQYF

D gene: NA
clone size: NA
V gene: TRBV6-5
J gene: TRBJ2-3
CDR3 DNA: TGTGCCAGCAGTACTAGAGATACGCAGTATTTT
CDR3 protein: CASSTRDTQYF

D gene: NA
clone size: once
V gene: TRBV5-6
J gene: TRBJ1-1
CDR3 DNA: TGTGCCAGCAGCTGGCGGGGGGGGACGATGAACACTGAAGCTTTCTTT
CDR3 protein: CASSWRGGTMNTEAFF

D gene: NA
clone size: once
V gene: TRBV7-8
J gene: TRBJ2-1
CDR3 DNA: TGTGCCAGCAGCTTAGCGCTAGCAGGAAACAATGAGCAGTTCTTC
CDR3 protein: CASSLALAGNNEQFF

D gene: NA
clone size: few
V gene: TRBV21-1
J gene: TRBJ1-2
CDR3 DNA: TGTGCCAGCAGTACCGAGGGACAGACCTATGGCTACACCTTC
CDR3 protein: CASSTEGQTYGYTF

D gene: NA
clone size: few
V gene: TRBV4-2
J gene: TRBJ1-1
CDR3 DNA: TGTGCCAGCAGCCTCCCAGAAAACACTGAAGCTTTCTTT
CDR3 protein: CASSLPENTEAFF

D gene: TRBD1
clone size: NA
V gene: TRBV7-2
J gene: TRBJ1-3
CDR3 DNA: TGTGCCAGCAGCACCAAAGGGGGCTCCTCTGGAAACACCATATATTTT
CDR3 protein: CASSTKGGSSGNTIYF

D gene: NA
clone size: NA
V gene: TRBV27
J gene: TRBJ1-5
CDR3 DNA: TGTGCCAGCGGGGACTTAAGGCCCCAGCATTTT
CDR3 protein: CASGDLRPQHF

D gene: NA
clone size: NA
V gene: TRBV6-1
J gene: TRBJ2-1
CDR3 DNA: TGTGCCAGCAGTGAACCGGGTATGGCCTACAATGAGCAGTTCTTC
CDR3 protein: CASSEPGMAYNEQFF

D gene: NA
clone size: NA
V gene: TRBV30
J gene: TRBJ2-2
CDR3 DNA: TGTGCCTGGAGTGCAACAGGGATCGCCGGGGAGCTGTTTTTT
CDR3 protein: CAWSATGIAGELFF

D gene: NA
clone size: NA
V gene: TRBV19
J gene: TRBJ2-5
CDR3 DNA: TGTGCCAGTAGTATAACGGGGATCCAAGAGACCCAGTACTTC
CDR3 protein: CASSITGIQETQYF

D gene: NA
clone size: NA
V gene: TRBV30
J gene: TRBJ1-4
CDR3 DNA: TGTGCCTGGAGTGTACAGGAAAAACTGTTTTTT
CDR3 protein: CAWSVQEKLFF

D gene: NA
clone size: once
V gene: TRBV2
J gene: TRBJ1-1
CDR3 DNA: TGTGCCAGCAGGGGTGGCCTAGTCGCTGAAGCTTTCTTT
CDR3 protein: CASRGGLVAEAFF

D gene: TRBD1
clone size: few
V gene: TRBV6-5
J gene: TRBJ1-4
CDR3 DNA: TGTGCCAGCAGAGTCGGCAGGGGGAATGAAAAACTGTTTTTT
CDR3 protein: CASRVGRGNEKLFF

D gene: NA
clone size: few
V gene: TRBV19
J gene: TRBJ1-5
CDR3 DNA: TGTGCCAGTAGTATTGGGGCACAGGGCATCACCAATCAGCCCCAGCATTTT
CDR3 protein: CASSIGAQGITNQPQHF

D gene: NA
clone size: NA
V gene: TRBV29-1
J gene: TRBJ2-2
CDR3 DNA: TGCAGCGTTGGTAACAGGGCGAACACCGGGGAGCTGTTTTTT
CDR3 protein: CSVGNRANTGELFF